Following are 28 T cell receptor beta chains from one sample sequenced in a study of cytomegalovirus exposure and HLA in healthy donors. The PCR contained 60 Vbeta and 13 Jbeta primers. Some clones are missing from TCRdb's copy, which holds only in-frame ones; the method was immunoSEQ multiplex PCR. The sample lists 90,000 or so clones, 69% occurring once. Sequencing was done on a sample of PBMCs. All receptors come from a man in his fifties in good health and CMV-seronegative.

The chain has TRBV25-1 and TRBJ1-2, with D unclear. Per germline, CDR1 MGHDK and CDR2 SYGVNS. V shed 3 bases and J shed 8 bases, with 13 bases lying between them. This CDR3 contains 13 residues. CDR3 DNA: TGTGCCAGCAGTGAGTCGGGATATAGGGGCTACACCTTC. It codes for CASSESGYRGYTF.

This clone was detected a few times. V is TRBV9 and J is TRBJ2-3; 9 bases are a match to TRBD2. The CDR3 is made up of 15 amino acids. V lost 4 bases and J lost 4; bases outside the gene matches: 7. Germline CDR1 SGDLS, CDR2 YYNGEE. The CDR3 DNA follows: TGTGCCAGCAGCCCCGTGGCGGGAGGGTCAGATACGCAGTATTTT. Translated: CASSPVAGGSDTQYF. Supplemented by reference TRBV9 and TRBJ2-3, the full variable domain reads DSGVTQTPKHLITATGQRVTLRCSPRSGDLSVYWYQQSLDQGLQFLIQYYNGEERAKGNILERFSAQQFPDLHSELNLSSLELGDSALYFCASSPVAGGSDTQYFGPGTRLTVL.

The rearrangement links TRBV7-3 to TRBJ2-5, with 10 bases that match TRBD1. Per germline, CDR1 SGHTA and CDR2 FQGTGA. Unmatched junction bases numbered 7, after V lost 2 bases and J lost 4 bases. The CDR3 length is 16 residues. The DNA of the CDR3 is TGTGCCAGCAGCTTAGGGGGACAGGGGAGGAGAGAGACCCAGTACTTC. Encoded protein: CASSLGGQGRRETQYF.

With respect to this clone: This specimen includes other DNA sequences encoding the same CDR3. J is TRBJ1-2 and V is TRBV2, with D possibly being TRBD1 (6 bases). Trimming pared 3 bases from V and 8 bases from J, leaving 10 bases between. Germline CDR1 and CDR2: SNHLY and FYNNEI. The CDR3 runs 12 residues. This CDR3 is CASSDAGGGYTF. CDR3 nucleotide sequence: TGTGCCAGCAGTGACGCTGGGGGCGGCTACACCTTC. Full variable domain (remainder filled in from reference TRBV2 and TRBJ1-2): EPEVTQTPSHQVTQMGQEVILRCVPISNHLYFYWYRQILGQKVEFLVSFYNNEISEKSEIFDDQFSVERPDGSNFTLKIRSTKLEDSAMYFCASSDAGGGYTFGSGTRLTVV.

This clone has a handful of counts. The chain links TRBV5-1 to TRBJ2-5; 9 bases agree with TRBD1. With 4 bases clipped from V and 5 bases from J, the junction kept 6 bases outside the gene matches. The germline V gene has CDR1 SGHRS and CDR2 YFSETQ. The CDR3 has 14 residues. CDR3 sequence: CASSPGTGLETQYF. CDR3 nucleotides: TGCGCCAGCAGCCCCGGGACAGGGTTGGAGACCCAGTACTTC.

The gene calls are TRBV6-4 and TRBJ2-3; TRBD1 agrees at 9 bases. This CDR3 is built from 15 residues. Trimming at V came to 6 bases and at J to 2 bases, leaving 6 bases not matched to a gene. Germline lookup yields CDR1 MRHNA and CDR2 SNTAGT. The CDR3 loop is CASSAGTGNTDTQYF. CDR3 DNA: TGTGCCAGCAGCGCCGGGACAGGGAACACAGATACGCAGTATTTT.

This chain joins TRBV29-1 and TRBJ1-1; D uncertain. Trimming pared 6 bases from V and 8 bases from J, leaving 10 bases between. The CDR3 is 10 amino acids. Germline V lookup: CDR1 SQVTM, CDR2 ANQGSEA. In DNA, the CDR3 is TGCAGCGTGGCCACAGAGGAAGCTTTCTTT. This translates into CSVATEEAFF.

The chain uses TRBV30 and TRBJ2-7; D possibly corresponds to TRBD2 (6 bases). With 3 bases removed from V and 6 bases from J, the gap between germline ends came to 12 bases. The CDR3 is made up of 12 amino acids. In germline, CDR1 is GTSNPN, CDR2 SVGIG (reference sequence). The CDR3 is CAWRAKGGEQYF. CDR3 DNA: TGTGCCTGGAGAGCTAAGGGAGGCGAGCAGTACTTC.

The chain combines TRBV30 with TRBJ2-5; D possibly corresponds to TRBD2 (6 bases). This CDR3 comprises 15 residues. CDR1 is GTSNPN and CDR2 is SVGIG in the germline V gene (reference sequence). V lost 0 bases, J lost 0 bases, and 11 bases lay in between. For the CDR3, the DNA is TGTGCCTGGAGTGTACGGCGGGGTTACCAAGAGACCCAGTACTTC. This gives the protein CAWSVRRGYQETQYF.

This clone was seen only a few times. The chain combines TRBV7-9 with TRBJ2-3; 7 bases are shared with TRBD1. This CDR3 is 16 amino acids long. Trimming removed 5 bases from V and 4 bases from J; junction bases left unmatched: 12. Germline V gene sequence: CDR1 SEHNR, CDR2 FQNEAQ (reference sequence). The chain's CDR3 is CASSPRTGVSPDTQYF. The CDR3 coding sequence is TGTGCCAGCAGCCCCCGGACAGGAGTGAGTCCAGATACGCAGTATTTT.

The chain carries TRBV10-3 and TRBJ2-7; weak D call: TRBD1 (5 bases). Germline V gives CDR1 ENHRY, CDR2 SYGVKD. The V end lost 7 bases, the J end lost 6 bases, and 13 bases lay between the germline ends. CDR3 size: 12 residues. Here the CDR3 reads CAIKGTGLEQYV. In DNA, the CDR3 is TGTGCCATCAAGGGAACAGGCCTCGAGCAGTACGTC.

The chain joins TRBV6-6 to TRBJ1-3; D might be TRBD1 (5 bases). With 5 bases removed from V and 1 base from J, the gap between germline ends came to 9 bases. Germline CDR1 reads MNHNY; CDR2 reads SVGAGI (reference sequence). CDR3 length: 14 residues. The DNA for the CDR3 is TGTGCCAGCAGTACAGGAATTTCTGGAAACACCATATATTTT. Protein sequence: CASSTGISGNTIYF.

This clone was picked up one time. The junction does not match germline at one end; this may be a read error. This chain uses TRBV7-3 with TRBJ2-3, with D maybe TRBD1 (5 bases). CDR1 and CDR2 from the germline V gene are SGHTA and FQGTGA. This CDR3 is 14 amino acids long. The CDR3 DNA is TGTGTCAGCAGCTTAAAGGGGTCAGTTCATACGCAGTATTTT. Translation: CVSSLKGSVHTQYF.

This clone was seen only a few times. This rearrangement joins TRBV7-6 to TRBJ1-5; no clear D. Germline CDR1 is SGHVS and CDR2 is FNYEAQ. Between the trimmed V and J ends, which lost 3 bases and 5 bases, there was a span of 8 bases. The CDR3 is made up of 13 amino acids. CDR3: CASSFGVDQPQHF. In nucleotides, the CDR3 is TGTGCCAGCAGCTTCGGGGTTGATCAGCCCCAGCATTTT.

The chain carries TRBV9 and TRBJ2-7, with TRBD2 matching 9 bases. The length of the CDR3 is 16 residues. Losses at the gene ends were 1 base for V and 3 bases for J; bases not matched to a gene: 8. Germline V gives CDR1 SGDLS, CDR2 YYNGEE. The CDR3 reads CASSVSTGLALYEQYF. As DNA, the CDR3 is TGTGCCAGCAGCGTAAGTACGGGACTAGCCCTCTACGAGCAGTACTTC.

The chain combines TRBV5-1 with TRBJ2-1, with 11 bases aligning to TRBD2. CDR1 SGHRS and CDR2 YFSETQ come from the germline V gene. V lost 4 bases to trimming and J lost 2 bases; unmatched junction nucleotides: 2. CDR3 size: 15 residues. CDR3 nucleotides: TGCGCCAGCAGCGTTAGCGGGAGGGCCTACAATGAGCAGTTCTTC. Its protein product is CASSVSGRAYNEQFF.

The chain couples TRBV5-4 to TRBJ2-7; 9 bases line up with TRBD1. Trimming at V came to 4 bases and at J to 2 bases, leaving 13 bases not matched to a gene. The CDR3 runs 17 residues. Germline CDR1 and CDR2: SGHNT and YYREEE (reference sequence). The chain's CDR3 is CASSPDYTGGFPYEQYF. The CDR3 DNA is TGTGCCAGCAGCCCCGACTATACAGGGGGCTTCCCCTACGAGCAGTACTTC.

DNA for the CDR3: TGCAGCGTCAGCCTAGCAATAGATACGCAGTATTTT. Protein sequence: CSVSLAIDTQYF. V gene TRBV29-1 combines with J gene TRBJ2-3; D is possibly TRBD2 (5 bases). The CDR3 is 12 residues long. V was shortened by 6 bases and J by 5 bases, with 12 bases between the two germline ends. CDR1 is SQVTM, CDR2 ANQGSEA, per germline.

CDR3 sequence: CASSQDLSGVVEAFF. The DNA for the CDR3 is TGTGCCAGCAGCCAAGATTTGTCGGGGGTTGTTGAAGCTTTCTTT. The chain is built from TRBV4-2 and TRBJ1-1; possible D gene TRBD1, 5 bases. Per germline, CDR1 LGHNA and CDR2 YNFKEQ. CDR3 length: 15 residues. V shed 0 bases and J shed 7 bases, with 15 bases lying between them.

The chain joins TRBV28 to TRBJ1-1; no firm D call. Germline loops: CDR1 MDHEN, CDR2 SYDVKM. This CDR3 has 12 amino acids. The V gene lost 8 bases and the J gene lost 0 bases, with 7 bases spanning the gap. As DNA, the CDR3 is TGTGCCAGCCTAGGCGTGAACACTGAAGCTTTCTTT. This sequence encodes CASLGVNTEAFF.

The chain joins TRBV19 to TRBJ2-2; 8 nucleotides agree with TRBD2. The V segment lost 10 bases and the J segment 1 base; nucleotides outside the gene matches: 11. Per the germline V gene, CDR1 is LNHDA and CDR2 is SQIVND (reference sequence). This CDR3 contains 16 residues. This CDR3 reads CATTPGLARNTGELFF. Here the CDR3 DNA reads TGTGCCACCACCCCCGGACTAGCCCGGAACACCGGGGAGCTGTTTTTT.

The chain couples TRBV7-2 to TRBJ1-2, with a weak D call TRBD1 (5 bases). With 2 bases removed from V and 8 bases from J, the gap between germline ends came to 9 bases. Germline V gives CDR1 SGHTA, CDR2 FQGNSA. The CDR3 is 12 residues long. The CDR3 is CASSLFDSGYTF. The CDR3 nucleotides are TGTGCCAGCAGCTTATTTGACAGCGGCTACACCTTC.

V gene TRBV11-2 combines with J gene TRBJ1-1; D perhaps matches TRBD1 (6 bases). The CDR3 sequence is 16 residues long. The germline CDR1 and CDR2 sequences are SGHAT and FQNNGV. Between the trimmed V and J ends, which lost 4 bases and 1 base, there was a span of 16 bases. The CDR3 nucleotides read TGTGCCAGCAGCTCCCCATCGGGCAGGGGGAACACTGAAGCTTTCTTT. This encodes CASSSPSGRGNTEAFF.

This clone has just one count. The chain employs TRBV7-2 and TRBJ2-7; D is possibly TRBD2 (5 bases). V lost 1 base and J lost 3, with 13 bases in between. This CDR3 is built from 15 residues. CDR1 and CDR2 (germline): SGHTA, FQGNSA. DNA for the CDR3: TGTGCCAGCAGCTTAGGTGGACTCCCATTCTACGAGCAGTACTTC. Its protein is CASSLGGLPFYEQYF.

The chain has TRBV4-2 and TRBJ2-4, with 8 bases matching TRBD2. The germline CDR1 and CDR2 sequences are LGHNA and YNFKEQ. This CDR3 comprises 14 residues. Trimming removed 4 bases from V and 9 bases from J; junction bases left unmatched: 8. The CDR3 DNA reads TGTGCCAGCAGCCCCCGTAGCGGGGTTCGCATTCAGTACTTC. This gives the protein CASSPRSGVRIQYF.

This clone was seen only once. This chain joins TRBV30 and TRBJ1-6; 7 nucleotides align to TRBD1. Per the germline V gene, CDR1 is GTSNPN and CDR2 is SVGIG (reference sequence). V dropped 4 bases and J dropped 9; count of bases not matched to a gene: 12. This CDR3 has 15 residues. CDR3 in amino acids: CAWTFPTGIGSPLHF. CDR3 DNA sequence: TGTGCCTGGACATTTCCGACAGGGATTGGTTCACCCCTCCACTTT.

The chain's CDR3 is CASSQDAGLGSYNSPLHF. CDR3 bases: TGCGCCAGCAGCCAAGATGCGGGTTTAGGCTCCTATAATTCACCCCTCCACTTT. This chain connects TRBV4-1 to TRBJ1-6; D is uncertain. The V and J ends lost 0 bases and 0 bases respectively, with 12 bases between them. The V gene's germline CDR1 is MGHRA and CDR2 YSYEKL. The CDR3 length is 18 residues.

This chain connects TRBV5-1 to TRBJ1-1; 8 bases fit TRBD1. V was pared by 4 bases and J by 4 bases, with 6 bases of the junction left unmatched. From germline, CDR1 is SGHRS and CDR2 YFSETQ. This CDR3 region has 14 residues. The CDR3 coding sequence is TGCGCCAGCAGCCAGGACAGGGAGGGCACTGAAGCTTTCTTT. Protein: CASSQDREGTEAFF.